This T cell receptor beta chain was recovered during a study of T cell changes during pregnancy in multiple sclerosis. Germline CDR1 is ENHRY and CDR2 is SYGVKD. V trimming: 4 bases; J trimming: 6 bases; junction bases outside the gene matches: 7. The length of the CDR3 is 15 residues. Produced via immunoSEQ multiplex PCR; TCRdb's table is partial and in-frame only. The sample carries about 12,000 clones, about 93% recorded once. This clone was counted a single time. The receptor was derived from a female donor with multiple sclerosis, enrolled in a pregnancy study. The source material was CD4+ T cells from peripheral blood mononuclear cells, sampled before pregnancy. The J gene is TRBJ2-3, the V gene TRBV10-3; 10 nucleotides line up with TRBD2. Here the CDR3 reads CAISAASGGSDTQYF. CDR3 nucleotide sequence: TGTGCCATCAGTGCGGCTAGCGGGGGCTCGGATACGCAGTATTTT.